This entry lists 13 T cell receptor beta chains sequenced from one sample in a study of cytomegalovirus exposure and HLA in healthy donors. PCR amplification relied on 60 Vbeta primers (plus 13 Jbeta primers). Method: immunoSEQ multiplex PCR; TCRdb's copy keeps in-frame clones and lacks some. The sample contains nearly 300,000 clones, 75% to 90% of which appear only once. Sample: PBMCs. Source of these receptors: a man aged 40-49 years in good health and CMV-seropositive.

This chain connects TRBV30 to TRBJ2-3; D ambiguous. Germline V gene data show CDR1 as GTSNPN and CDR2 as SVGIG (reference sequence). The CDR3 consists of 10 residues. V lost 5 bases and J lost 6, with 6 bases in between. CDR3 DNA sequence: TGTGCCTGGGGCATGGATACGCAGTATTTT. Its protein product is CAWGMDTQYF. Full variable domain (missing parts from reference TRBV30 and TRBJ2-3): SQTIHQWPATLVQPVGSPLSLECTVEGTSNPNLYWYRQAAGRGLQLLFYSVGIGQISSEVPQNLSASRPQDRQFILSSKKLLLSDSGFYLCAWGMDTQYFGPGTRLTVL.

This clone was detected only once. Other nucleotide sequences from this sample produce the same CDR3. The chain carries TRBV28 and TRBJ1-1; D uncertain. The CDR3 runs to 12 residues. Per germline, CDR1 MDHEN and CDR2 SYDVKM. Trimming pared 4 bases from V and 0 bases from J, leaving 3 bases between. DNA for the CDR3: TGTGCCAGCAGTTCCATGAACACTGAAGCTTTCTTT. It encodes CASSSMNTEAFF. The variable domain in full, completed from reference TRBV28 and TRBJ1-1, reads DVKVTQSSRYLVKRTGEKVFLECVQDMDHENMFWYRQDPGLGLRLIYFSYDVKMKEKGDIPEGYSVSREKKERFSLILESASTNQTSMYLCASSSMNTEAFFGQGTRLTVV.

The rearrangement joins TRBV10-3 to TRBJ1-1; 11 bases are shared with TRBD1. Germline-derived CDR1 and CDR2 are ENHRY and SYGVKD. Losses at the gene ends were 6 bases for V and 6 bases for J; bases not matched to a gene: 3. This CDR3 has 13 residues. CDR3 nucleotide sequence: TGTGCCATCAGAGGACAGGGGGCCGCTGAAGCTTTCTTT. It codes for CAIRGQGAAEAFF.

The chain couples TRBV19 to TRBJ1-1; D is undetermined. Germline V lookup: CDR1 LNHDA, CDR2 SQIVND (reference sequence). V lost 5 bases to trimming and J lost 1 base, with 14 bases between them. This CDR3 has 15 residues. The CDR3 spells CASSLTLSGNTEAFF. In DNA form, the CDR3 reads TGTGCCAGTAGTCTGACCCTATCGGGGAACACTGAAGCTTTCTTT. The whole variable domain, filled in from reference TRBV19 and TRBJ1-1, reads DGGITQSPKYLFRKEGQNVTLSCEQNLNHDAMYWYRQDPGQGLRLIYYSQIVNDFQKGDIAEGYSVSREKKESFPLTVTSAQKNPTAFYLCASSLTLSGNTEAFFGQGTRLTVV.

The chain's CDR3 is CASSAWTGDDEQYF. The CDR3 bases are TGTGCCAGCAGCGCCTGGACAGGGGATGACGAGCAGTACTTC. The gene calls are TRBV9 and TRBJ2-7, with 9 positions matching TRBD1. The junction had 6 bases not matched to a gene; V was cut back by 3 bases and J by 5 bases. The CDR3 contains 14 residues. Germline CDR1 is SGDLS and CDR2 is YYNGEE.

This rearrangement joins TRBV27 to TRBJ2-3, with 7 nucleotides matching TRBD1. From germline, CDR1 is MNHEY and CDR2 SMNVEV (reference sequence). V shed 3 bases, J shed 3 bases, and the junction held 6 bases outside the gene matches. This CDR3 has 15 amino acids. The CDR3 spells CASSFNRGWTDTQYF. The CDR3 DNA reads TGTGCCAGCAGTTTCAACAGGGGTTGGACAGATACGCAGTATTTT.

V and J are TRBV28 and TRBJ1-2, with TRBD1 identical over 11 bases. Unmatched junction bases numbered 5, after V lost 5 bases and J lost 3 bases. The CDR3 has 15 amino acids. CDR1 and CDR2 (germline): MDHEN, SYDVKM. The DNA of the CDR3 is TGTGCCAGCAGTACTCCGGGACAGGGGGACTATGGCTACACCTTC. This translates into CASSTPGQGDYGYTF.

The V and J genes are TRBV5-4 and TRBJ2-3; D perhaps matches TRBD1 (6 bases). The CDR3 spans 15 residues. Germline CDR1 reads SGHNT; CDR2 reads YYREEE (reference sequence). V lost 2 bases to trimming and J lost 0 bases, with 10 bases between them. Here the CDR3 DNA reads TGTGCCAGCAGCTTTACAGGGTCTAGCACAGATACGCAGTATTTT. Translated, it gives CASSFTGSSTDTQYF.

The chain combines TRBV21-1 with TRBJ2-1; TRBD2, as called in the table, went unchecked against the DNA. TRBV21-1 represents a pseudogene. The CDR3 extends over 12 amino acids. The DNA for the CDR3 is TGTGCCAGCAGCAAAGGACGGGTGGGGCAGTTCTTC. This gives the protein CASSKGRVGQFF.

This sequence joins TRBV29-1 and TRBJ2-3; D is unclear. CDR3 length: 13 amino acids. V shed 7 bases and J shed 4 bases, with 15 bases lying between them. Germline CDR1 is SQVTM and CDR2 is ANQGSEA. CDR3 coding DNA: TGCAGCGGGTCCGGAGAGTTGGCAGATACGCAGTATTTT. It codes for CSGSGELADTQYF.

This clone has only a few counts. This chain uses TRBV29-1 with TRBJ2-1; no clear D. The V end lost 5 bases, the J end lost 4 bases, and 15 bases lay between the germline ends. CDR1 SQVTM and CDR2 ANQGSEA come from the germline V gene. This CDR3 is 14 amino acids long. CDR3 sequence reads: CSVKFQRMYNEQFF. The DNA of the CDR3 is TGCAGCGTTAAGTTCCAGAGGATGTACAATGAGCAGTTCTTC.

This clone was counted only a few times. The chain recombines TRBV7-8 with TRBJ1-1; TRBD1 agrees at 7 bases. The length of the CDR3 is 13 residues. Germline V lookup: CDR1 SGHVS, CDR2 FQNEAQ. Trimming removed 1 base from V and 6 bases from J; junction bases left unmatched: 2. CDR3 nucleotides: TGTGCCAGCAGCTTAGACAGGGGTGCTGAAGCTTTCTTT. Translating it yields CASSLDRGAEAFF.

The chain couples TRBV4-1 to TRBJ2-7; 7 bases are a match to TRBD1. Per germline, CDR1 MGHRA and CDR2 YSYEKL. The CDR3 length is 15 residues. Trimming cost V 0 bases and J 3 bases; bases outside gene matches: 5. The CDR3 protein is CASSQETRTGYEQYF. The CDR3, as DNA: TGCGCCAGCAGCCAAGAAACCCGGACAGGCTACGAGCAGTACTTC.